Listed below are T cell receptor beta chains from one sample, sequenced in a study of PD-L1 blockade in urothelial cancer. Sequenced by immunoSEQ multiplex PCR; TCRdb stores in-frame clones only, minus some. The sample contains some 71,000 clones, around 86% of which appear only once. The source was PBMCs, collected around atezolizumab (anti-PD-L1) treatment. The receptors originated from a man aged 60 to 75 with urothelial cancer. Each CDR3 is given with its conserved first and last residue. The order of the fields is CDR3 protein, CDR3 DNA, V gene, clone size, D gene, J gene. D genes are given only for firm matches. Clone sizes are given selectively: once, few, many, or a class where the clone is expanded.

CASSEGAGAGYGYTF | TGTGCCAGCAGCGAGGGGGCAGGGGCAGGCTATGGCTACACCTTC | TRBV9 | . | TRBD1 | TRBJ1-2
CSVEGTRSTGELFF | TGCAGCGTTGAAGGGACTAGATCCACCGGGGAGCTGTTTTTT | TRBV29-1 | . | TRBD2 | TRBJ2-2
CASSSRDGELFF | TGTGCCAGCAGCTCCAGGGACGGGGAGCTGTTTTTT | TRBV6-1 | . | . | TRBJ2-2
CASSLGIAGNQPQHF | TGCGCCAGCAGCCTCGGAATAGCGGGCAATCAGCCCCAGCATTTT | TRBV5-1 | . | . | TRBJ1-5
CASSVRLAGGSYEQYF | TGTGCCAGCAGCGTTAGACTAGCGGGGGGATCCTACGAGCAGTACTTC | TRBV9 | . | TRBD2 | TRBJ2-7
CATSRGGTVEEKLFF | TGTGCCACCAGCAGAGGCGGGACAGTGGAAGAAAAACTGTTTTTT | TRBV15 | few | TRBD1 | TRBJ1-4
CASSLGTGRGTEAFF | TGTGCCAGCAGCTTGGGGACAGGGCGGGGGACTGAAGCTTTCTTT | TRBV5-5 | . | TRBD1 | TRBJ1-1
CASSESRGGEGYGYTF | TGTGCCAGCAGTGAATCAAGAGGGGGCGAAGGCTATGGCTACACCTTC | TRBV6-1 | few | TRBD1 | TRBJ1-2
CATSRDLGTGGNEQFF | TGTGCCACCAGCAGAGATCTGGGGACAGGGGGGAATGAGCAGTTCTTC | TRBV15 | . | TRBD1 | TRBJ2-1
CAIRPQAGSGGGSTDTQYF | TGTGCCATCAGGCCTCAGGCAGGGTCAGGTGGGGGCAGCACAGATACGCAGTATTTT | TRBV28 | few | . | TRBJ2-3
CASSLAGTNTGELFF | TGCGCCAGCAGCTTGGCCGGGACAAACACCGGGGAGCTGTTTTTT | TRBV5-1 | . | . | TRBJ2-2
CASRPGRGTASEKLFF | TGTGCCAGCAGGCCAGGGCGTGGGACAGCGAGTGAAAAACTGTTTTTT | TRBV11-2 | . | TRBD1 | TRBJ1-4
CSARQGADRNEAFF | TGCAGCGCCCGACAGGGGGCGGATAGGAATGAAGCTTTCTTT | TRBV29-1 | . | TRBD1 | TRBJ1-1
CASSLSSSYEQYF | TGTGCCAGCAGCTTATCGAGCTCCTACGAGCAGTACTTC | TRBV13 | once | . | TRBJ2-7
CAWSVGLADKETQYF | TGTGCCTGGAGTGTCGGACTAGCCGATAAAGAGACCCAGTACTTC | TRBV30 | . | TRBD2 | TRBJ2-5
CASSSTGTDTQYF | TGCGCCAGCAGCAGTACAGGCACAGATACGCAGTATTTT | TRBV5-1 | . | . | TRBJ2-3
CASSQASTGVERQYF | TGCGCCAGCAGCCAAGCCTCTACAGGGGTGGAACGGCAGTACTTC | TRBV4-3 | once | TRBD1 | TRBJ2-7
CASSFRGQGSSYGYTF | TGTGCCAGCAGCTTTAGGGGACAGGGTAGTAGTTATGGCTACACCTTC | TRBV5-4 | . | TRBD1 | TRBJ1-2
CATSARVNEETQYF | TGTGCCACCAGCGCGCGGGTAAACGAAGAGACCCAGTACTTC | TRBV15 | . | . | TRBJ2-5
CASSQDPADRAGYTF | TGCGCCAGCAGCCAAGATCCGGCCGACAGGGCTGGCTACACCTTC | TRBV4-1 | . | TRBD1 | TRBJ1-2
CASSYKTSGDYEQYF | TGTGCCAGCAGTTATAAGACTAGCGGGGATTACGAGCAGTACTTC | TRBV6-5 | once | TRBD2 | TRBJ2-7
CASSLQGAGTGELFF | TGCGCCAGCAGCTTACAGGGGGCCGGCACCGGGGAGCTGTTTTTT | TRBV5-1 | once | TRBD1 | TRBJ2-2
CASSVGIRGGLGQETQYF | TGTGCCAGCAGCGTAGGAATTCGGGGGGGCCTCGGGCAAGAGACCCAGTACTTC | TRBV9 | . | TRBD2 | TRBJ2-5
CSAIQQGVAFF | TGCAGTGCTATTCAGCAGGGGGTAGCTTTCTTT | TRBV20-1 | . | TRBD1 | TRBJ1-1
CASSPDREWTSTGELFF | TGTGCCAGCAGCCCCGACAGGGAATGGACTTCCACCGGGGAGCTGTTTTTT | TRBV7-9 | . | TRBD1 | TRBJ2-2
CASSPRASGGQETQYF | TGTGCCAGCAGCCCCCGGGCTAGCGGGGGCCAAGAGACCCAGTACTTC | TRBV9 | . | TRBD2 | TRBJ2-5
CASSTRTAPETQYF | TGTGCCAGCAGCACCCGGACAGCTCCGGAGACCCAGTACTTC | TRBV13 | . | . | TRBJ2-5